These T cell receptor beta chains were read from a single sample in a study of T-cell memory formation after mild COVID-19. TCRdb reanalysed the 5' RACE reads using MiXCR and keeps one entry per CDR3 protein. Of about 310,000 distinct CDR3 sequences detected, roughly a fifth appear once; the ten largest clones hold around 20%. The sample comprised PBMCs or a T cell subset sorted from them (not recorded which). These receptors all stem from a man between 18 and 29 years old who had mild COVID-19 (a few samples of this study predate the infection). Cell type and time point are not known. Both conserved end residues are part of each CDR3. A D gene is named only where the DNA matches it firmly. Clone sizes are given selectively: once, few, many, or a class where the clone is expanded.

J gene,D gene,clone size,V gene,CDR3 DNA,CDR3 protein
TRBJ1-2,NA,few,TRBV24-1,TGTGCCACCAGTGATGTGGGCGGCTATGGCTACACCTTC,CATSDVGGYGYTF
TRBJ1-3,TRBD1,NA,TRBV5-1,TGCGCCAGCAGCCGCACGACAGGGGTCGCTGGAAACACCATATATTTT,CASSRTTGVAGNTIYF
TRBJ2-3,NA,NA,TRBV5-1,TGCGCCAGCAGGGCACAAGATACGCAGTATTTT,CASRAQDTQYF
TRBJ2-3,TRBD1,few,TRBV4-1,TGCGCCAGCAGCCAATCCAAAGGGACAGGTTTCCCAGATACGCAGTATTTT,CASSQSKGTGFPDTQYF
TRBJ2-3,NA,few,TRBV5-1,TGCGCCAGCAGCCCTTTTGGACCTCCCGATACGCAGTATTTT,CASSPFGPPDTQYF
TRBJ1-3,NA,few,TRBV7-2,TGTGCCAGCAGCTTTCGCAGGGTCTCTGGAAACACCATATATTTT,CASSFRRVSGNTIYF
TRBJ1-4,NA,many,TRBV6-1,TGTGCCAGCAGTTGGGATTTTCGTTCGTCCGCCTTTAATGAAAAACTGTTTTTT,CASSWDFRSSAFNEKLFF
TRBJ1-5,NA,NA,TRBV20-1,TGCAGTGCTAGACTAGTTTTCGGTCAGCCCCAGCATTTT,CSARLVFGQPQHF
TRBJ2-5,NA,few,TRBV29-1,TGCAGCGCCGATACAGGGTATCAAGAGACCCAGTACTTC,CSADTGYQETQYF
TRBJ1-3,NA,few,TRBV7-9,TGTGCCAGCAGCCACGGGTGGGACTCTGGAAACACCATATATTTT,CASSHGWDSGNTIYF
TRBJ2-1,NA,few,TRBV3-1,TGTGCCAGCAGCCAAGGAGCCTACAATGAGCAGTTCTTC,CASSQGAYNEQFF
TRBJ1-2,TRBD1,NA,TRBV18,TGTGCCAGCTCACCAGACAGGGATGGCTACACCTTC,CASSPDRDGYTF
TRBJ2-1,NA,few,TRBV11-2,TGTGCCAGCAGCTCAATCGGTGAGCAGTTCTTC,CASSSIGEQFF
TRBJ2-1,NA,NA,TRBV12-3/TRBV12-4,TGTGCCAGCTCGCTTCAGAGGGGTAAGCAGTTCTTC,CASSLQRGKQFF
TRBJ1-1,NA,NA,TRBV20-1,TGCAGTGCTAGAGATCTACCACAGCTGAACACTGAAGCTTTCTTT,CSARDLPQLNTEAFF
TRBJ1-3,NA,NA,TRBV10-3,TGTGCCATCAGCCTTTCTGGAAACACCATATATTTT,CAISLSGNTIYF
TRBJ1-4,NA,many,TRBV7-9,TGTGCCAGCAGCACCCATGAAAAACTGTTTTTT,CASSTHEKLFF
TRBJ2-3,NA,NA,TRBV25-1,TGTGCCAGCCGTGAATGGGGCACGTCAGATACGCAGTATTTT,CASREWGTSDTQYF
TRBJ1-3,NA,NA,TRBV28,TGTGCCAGCAGTCCCCCCGGGTCTTCAGGAAACACCATATATTTT,CASSPPGSSGNTIYF
TRBJ2-1,NA,NA,TRBV7-3,TGTGCCAGCAGCGAATGGGCTAGCGCCTCCTACAATGAGCAGTTCTTC,CASSEWASASYNEQFF
TRBJ1-2,NA,NA,TRBV19,TGTGCCAGTAGTATGGGTGGTGTTAACTATGGCTACACCTTC,CASSMGGVNYGYTF
TRBJ1-5,TRBD1,NA,TRBV5-1,TGCGCCAGCAGCTTGAATCGGACAGGGGGCAATCAGCCCCAGCATTTT,CASSLNRTGGNQPQHF
TRBJ1-2,NA,NA,TRBV5-1,TGCGCCAGCAGCTTGGATGTTGCCGGCTACACCTTC,CASSLDVAGYTF
TRBJ2-7,NA,many,TRBV2,TGTGCCAGCAGTGAGGCCAGCGAGCAGTACTTC,CASSEASEQYF
TRBJ2-5,TRBD1,few,TRBV4-3,TGCGCCAGCAGCCAAAATCAGGGGGCTGGGGAGACCCAGTACTTC,CASSQNQGAGETQYF
TRBJ1-6,TRBD1,NA,TRBV10-3,TGTGCCATCAGGTCGACAGGGGATAACAATTCACCCCTCCACTTT,CAIRSTGDNNSPLHF
TRBJ2-7,NA,few,TRBV10-3,TGTGCCATCGGCAGGGCCGAGGAGCAGTACTTC,CAIGRAEEQYF
TRBJ1-1,NA,NA,TRBV10-2,TGCGCCACCTATTCGACAGGCCCCGGGGAAGCTTTCTTT,CATYSTGPGEAFF
TRBJ2-7,TRBD1,few,TRBV11-2,TGTGCCAGCACCCTTTCGGGACAGGTCTCCTACGAGCAGTACTTC,CASTLSGQVSYEQYF
TRBJ2-7,NA,few,TRBV6-5,TGTGCCAGCAGTTACTCGACGGTTCTAGCCGCGGACTCCTACGAGCAGTACTTC,CASSYSTVLAADSYEQYF
TRBJ1-5,TRBD1,NA,TRBV7-9,TGTGCCAGCAGCTTGACAGGGGGGTCTCAGCCCCAGCATTTT,CASSLTGGSQPQHF
TRBJ1-1,NA,few,TRBV7-2,TGTGCCAGCAGCTTATGGAAGAATGAAGCTTTCTTT,CASSLWKNEAFF
TRBJ2-2,NA,NA,TRBV11-2,TGTGCCAGCAGCTTCTCAGACAGGCCAGGCACCGGGGAGCTGTTTTTT,CASSFSDRPGTGELFF
TRBJ2-2,NA,NA,TRBV5-1,TGCGCCAGCAAAGTGGCCGTTAACACCGGGGAGCTGTTTTTT,CASKVAVNTGELFF
TRBJ2-2,TRBD2,NA,TRBV7-6,TGTGCCAGCACCGCCCCCAGCGGGGGAAACACCGGGGAGCTGTTTTTT,CASTAPSGGNTGELFF
TRBJ1-1,NA,NA,TRBV28,TGTGCCAGCAGTTTGAATGGGGCGGGGCAGGAGAACACTGAAGCTTTCTTT,CASSLNGAGQENTEAFF
TRBJ2-3,TRBD2,few,TRBV12-3/TRBV12-4,TGTGCCAGCAGGCCCGGCGGGGGAAATACGCAGTATTTT,CASRPGGGNTQYF
TRBJ1-1,TRBD1,NA,TRBV10-2,TGCGCCAGCAGTGAACAGGGGGGCTTAACAGCTTTCTTT,CASSEQGGLTAFF
TRBJ2-2,NA,NA,TRBV4-1,TGCGCCAGCAGCCTTACACCGCGCTCCGTAGGAAGCACCGGGGAGCTGTTTTTT,CASSLTPRSVGSTGELFF
TRBJ1-2,NA,NA,TRBV6-5,TGTGCCAGCAGTTACGAGGCAGGGTGGAATGGGTATGGCTACACCTTC,CASSYEAGWNGYGYTF
TRBJ2-7,NA,NA,TRBV28,TGTGCCAGCAGTTTGAGGGCGACGGCCTACGAGCAGTACTTC,CASSLRATAYEQYF
TRBJ2-1,NA,few,TRBV4-3,TGCGCCAGCAGCCGGACTCCCGGGTTACTAGAACATGAGCAGTTCTTC,CASSRTPGLLEHEQFF
TRBJ1-5,NA,NA,TRBV18,TGTGCCAGCTCACTCTCAATTAGCAATCAGCCCCAGCATTTT,CASSLSISNQPQHF
TRBJ2-3,TRBD2,NA,TRBV6-6,TGTGCCAGCGTAGGAGGGAACTCGGGGGGAGATACGCAGTATTTT,CASVGGNSGGDTQYF
TRBJ1-2,NA,few,TRBV20-1,TGCAGTGCTTACCCTCTTAACTATGGCTACACCTTC,CSAYPLNYGYTF
TRBJ2-2,NA,many,TRBV7-3,TGTGCCAGCAACGATAAAGCGGGGGAGCTGTTTTTT,CASNDKAGELFF
TRBJ2-2,NA,few,TRBV6-2/TRBV6-3,TGTGCCAGCAGCAACCCGCCAGGGCGGGTCACCGGGGAGCTGTTTTTT,CASSNPPGRVTGELFF
TRBJ2-3,NA,NA,TRBV20-1,TGCAGTGCGGAGGCGGGGGATACGCAGTATTTT,CSAEAGDTQYF
TRBJ2-1,NA,NA,TRBV7-2,TGTGCCAGCAGCTTAGAGCCGGGGTCGTGGATTGAGCAGTTCTTC,CASSLEPGSWIEQFF
TRBJ1-2,NA,few,TRBV6-5,TGTGCCAGCAGTTACTCAGCCCCAAATGGCTACACCTTC,CASSYSAPNGYTF
TRBJ2-1,TRBD1,many,TRBV7-2,TGTGCCAGCAGCGCCCGGACAGGGGGCCGGGAGGTGTTCTTC,CASSARTGGREVFF
TRBJ2-4,TRBD2,NA,TRBV20-1,TGCAGTGTTCCGACTAGCGGGGGGGAAAACATTCAGTACTTC,CSVPTSGGENIQYF
TRBJ1-3,NA,NA,TRBV20-1,TGCAGTGCTAGAGACTTCGGCGACAAGAGAAACACCATATATTTT,CSARDFGDKRNTIYF
TRBJ1-1,TRBD1,few,TRBV7-9,TGTGCCAGCAGCCTCCGACAGGGATGGGAGATCACTGAAGCTTTCTTT,CASSLRQGWEITEAFF
TRBJ1-1,NA,few,TRBV6-6,TGTGCCAGCAGTTGGCTAGGAGCGAAGAACACTGAAGCTTTCTTT,CASSWLGAKNTEAFF
TRBJ2-2,NA,many,TRBV5-1,TGCGCCAGCGGAAAACGGGAAACCGGGGAGCTGTTTTTT,CASGKRETGELFF
TRBJ2-3,TRBD2,NA,TRBV6-1,TGTGCCAGCACAAAGCGGGGGGCAGATACGCAGTATTTT,CASTKRGADTQYF